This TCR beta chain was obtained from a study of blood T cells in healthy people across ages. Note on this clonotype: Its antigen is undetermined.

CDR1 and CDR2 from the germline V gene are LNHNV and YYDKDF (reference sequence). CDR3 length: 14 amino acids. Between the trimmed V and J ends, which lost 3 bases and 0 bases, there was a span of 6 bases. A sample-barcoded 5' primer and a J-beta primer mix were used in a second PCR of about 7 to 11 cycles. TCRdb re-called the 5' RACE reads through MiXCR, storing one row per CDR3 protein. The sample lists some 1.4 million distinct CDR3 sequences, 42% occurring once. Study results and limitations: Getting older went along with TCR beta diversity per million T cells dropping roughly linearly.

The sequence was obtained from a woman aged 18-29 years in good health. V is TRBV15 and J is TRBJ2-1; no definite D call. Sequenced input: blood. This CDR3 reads CATSRTLSYNEQFF. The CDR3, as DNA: TGTGCCACCAGCAGGACTCTCTCCTACAATGAGCAGTTCTTC.